These 7 T cell receptor beta chains originate from one sample sequenced in a study of CD8+CD57+ T cells in acquired aplastic anemia. Template material for TCR beta VDJ and CDR3 profiling consisted of genomic DNA. MiXCR was run by TCRdb on the reads, yielding one entry per CDR3 protein. The table includes 150,000 to 200,000 distinct CDR3 sequences, about three fifths detected once. Sequences were obtained from sorted CD4+, CD8+, or CD8+CD57+ T cells (not recorded which) from PBMCs. The source is a human donor with severe aplastic anemia or a healthy control (not recorded which).

V and J are TRBV7-2 and TRBJ1-4; TRBD1 is a possible D gene (6 bases). There are 16 residues in the CDR3. Germline CDR1 SGHTA, CDR2 FQGNSA. Trimming pared 4 bases from V and 6 bases from J, leaving 18 bases between. CDR3 loop: CASSSLKGGLYEKLFF. DNA for the CDR3: TGTGCCAGCAGCTCGCTAAAGGGGGGACTCTATGAAAAACTGTTTTTT.

V gene TRBV24-1 combines with J gene TRBJ2-1; 10 bases match TRBD1. V trimming: 7 bases; J trimming: 4 bases; junction bases outside the gene matches: 3. CDR1 and CDR2 (germline): KGHDR, SFDVKD. The CDR3 runs 14 residues. CDR3 bases: TGTGCCACCAGACCGGACAGGGGGTACAATGAGCAGTTCTTC. As protein: CATRPDRGYNEQFF.

The chain combines TRBV7-6 with TRBJ2-7; possible D gene TRBD2, 8 bases. This CDR3 is 17 amino acids long. V was pared by 1 base and J by 3 bases, with 19 bases between. Germline V gene data show CDR1 as SGHVS and CDR2 as FNYEAQ. As DNA, the CDR3 is TGTGCCAGCAGCTTAGGACGGGGGGGACAGAGAGGCTACGAGCAGTACTTC. Translated: CASSLGRGGQRGYEQYF.

This clonotype was found a few times. The chain has TRBV7-6 and TRBJ2-2; D unclear. This CDR3 spans 15 amino acids. Trimming pared 0 bases from V and 5 bases from J, leaving 10 bases between. Germline assignment: CDR1 SGHVS and CDR2 FNYEAQ. CDR3 in DNA: TGTGCCAGCAGCTTAGCTAGTGTCGCTACCGGGGAGCTGTTTTTT. This gives the protein CASSLASVATGELFF.

Written as DNA, the CDR3 is TGTGCCACCAGTGATAAACCGGGACGGAGAGGGGCAGCTACGCAGTATTTT. This sequence encodes CATSDKPGRRGAATQYF. The chain links TRBV24-1 to TRBJ2-3, with D possibly being TRBD1 or TRBD2 (5 bases each). There are 17 residues in the CDR3. Germline values: CDR1 KGHDR, CDR2 SFDVKD. With 3 bases removed from V and 8 bases from J, the gap between germline ends came to 23 bases.

The J gene is TRBJ1-6, the V gene TRBV7-8, with D hard to call. This CDR3 has 15 residues. CDR1 SGHVS and CDR2 FQNEAQ come from the germline V gene. V lost 1 base and J 9 bases, leaving 13 bases between the germline ends. The CDR3 region has the DNA TGTGCCAGCAGCTTAGAGGGAGTTAGGTCTTCACCCCTCCACTTT. This gives the protein CASSLEGVRSSPLHF. Full variable domain (outside the CDR3, taken from reference TRBV7-8 and TRBJ1-6): GAGVSQSPRYKVAKRGQDVALRCDPISGHVSLFWYQQALGQGPEFLTYFQNEAQLDKSGLPSDRFFAERPEGSVSTLKIQRTQQEDSAVYLCASSLEGVRSSPLHFGNGTRLTVT.

The chain has TRBV10-3 and TRBJ2-3; TRBD2 agrees at 8 bases. The CDR3 extends over 18 amino acids. The germline V gene encodes CDR1 ENHRY and CDR2 SYGVKD. The junction had 9 bases not matched to a gene; V was cut back by 0 bases and J by 1 base. CDR3 protein: CAISESLRSGGGTDTQYF. The CDR3 nucleotides are TGTGCCATCAGTGAGTCCCTAAGAAGCGGGGGAGGCACAGATACGCAGTATTTT.